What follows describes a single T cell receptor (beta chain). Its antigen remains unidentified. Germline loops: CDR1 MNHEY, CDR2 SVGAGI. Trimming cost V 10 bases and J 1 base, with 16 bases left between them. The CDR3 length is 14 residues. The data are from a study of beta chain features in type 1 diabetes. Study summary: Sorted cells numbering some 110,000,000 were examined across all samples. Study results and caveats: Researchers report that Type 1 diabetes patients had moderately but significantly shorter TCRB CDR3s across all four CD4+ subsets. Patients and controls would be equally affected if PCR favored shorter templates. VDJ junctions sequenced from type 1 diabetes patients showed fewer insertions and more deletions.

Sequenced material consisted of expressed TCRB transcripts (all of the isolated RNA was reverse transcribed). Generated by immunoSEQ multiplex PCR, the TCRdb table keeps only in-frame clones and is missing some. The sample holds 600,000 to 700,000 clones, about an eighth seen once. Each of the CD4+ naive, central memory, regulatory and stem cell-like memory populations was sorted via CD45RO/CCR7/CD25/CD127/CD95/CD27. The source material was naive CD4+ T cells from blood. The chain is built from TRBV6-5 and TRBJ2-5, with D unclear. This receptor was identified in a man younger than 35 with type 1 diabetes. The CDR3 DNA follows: TGTGCCACCCGGCCAGAATTTTTCCAAGAGACCCAGTACTTC. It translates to CATRPEFFQETQYF.